This T cell receptor beta chain is from a study of T-cell memory formation after mild COVID-19. Study results and limitations: A second wave of clones peaked on day 37, and their SARS-CoV-2 specificity went unconfirmed.

This clonotype was observed a handful of times. Its antigen remains unidentified. TCR alpha and TCR beta cDNA libraries with sample barcodes and UMIs came from 5'RACE using constant-segment primers. TCRdb used MiXCR to reprocess the 5' RACE reads, holding one entry per CDR3 protein. Of hundreds of thousands of distinct CDR3 sequences in the sample, 15% to 20% were seen once. V was pared by 7 bases and J by 1 base, with 13 bases between. Germline lookup yields CDR1 MNHEY and CDR2 SVGAGI. The CDR3 has 14 residues. The receptor's source is a man between 18 and 35 years old who had mild COVID-19 (a few samples of this study predate the infection). Cell type and time point are not known. V is TRBV6-5 and J is TRBJ1-1; TRBD1 might be the D (5 bases). The sequenced sample consisted of PBMCs or a T cell subset sorted from them (not recorded which). CDR3 nucleotide sequence: TGTGCCAGCAAACGCAGGGTTGCGAACACTGAAGCTTTCTTT. It is translated as CASKRRVANTEAFF.